These 7 T cell receptor beta chains were all obtained from the same sample, sequenced in a study of T-cell reconstitution after alpha-beta-depleted transplantation in children listed by TCRdb under 2016. Library generation was performed with PCR. TCRdb records Illumina HiSeq 2500 as the sequencer. To normalize quantification of the TCRbeta repertoire, the TCR libraries were built with molecular barcoding that relied on unique molecular identifiers. TCRdb passed the public sequencing reads through fastp at Q25 and MiXCR, retaining productive beta sequences. For every CDR3 protein sequence, its rows merge into one entry that carries the most common genes and DNA. The sample records hundreds of thousands of distinct CDR3 sequences, about 23% of which are singletons. About 14% of the sample belongs to the ten largest clones. The sample's treatment or condition label is to be understood as: allogeneic hematopoietic cell transplantation with graft depleted of TCRalphabeta T cells and CD19 B cells.

The sample in question was PBMCs, mostly from graft donor cells, obtained 360 days after TCRalphabeta/CD19-depleted stem cell transplant. All receptors come from a boy younger than two who had a stem cell transplant for acute myeloid leukemia, so the T cells may come from the graft donor.

Here the CDR3 DNA reads TGTGCCAGCAGCTCAACTAGCGGGGATTCAGATACGCAGTATTTT. This translates into CASSSTSGDSDTQYF. The chain is built from TRBV7-9 and TRBJ2-3; TRBD2 agrees at 10 bases. The CDR3 spans 15 residues. Germline CDR1 is SEHNR and CDR2 is FQNEAQ (reference sequence). The V and J ends lost 4 bases and 4 bases, in that order; junction bases with no gene match: 5. The entire variable domain, with the rest obtained from reference TRBV7-9 and TRBJ2-3, is as follows: DTGVSQNPRHKITKRGQNVTFRCDPISEHNRLYWYRQTLGQGPEFLTYFQNEAQLEKSRLLSDRFSAERPKGSFSTLEIQRTEQGDSAMYLCASSSTSGDSDTQYFGPGTRLTVL.

This clonotype was counted at least ten times. The CDR3 DNA reads as TGCAGTGTCCCAACGGCCGGGGTAGTGTCCTACGAGCAGTACTTC. This codes for CSVPTAGVVSYEQYF. The chain combines TRBV20-1 with TRBJ2-7; D perhaps matches TRBD2 (5 bases). V was shortened by 7 bases and J by 1 base, with 20 bases between the two germline ends. Per germline, CDR1 DFQATT and CDR2 SNEGSKA (reference sequence). The CDR3 length is 15 residues.

This clonotype has a handful of counts. The chain uses TRBV20-1 and TRBJ1-6; D is possibly TRBD1 (6 bases). Germline CDR1 is DFQATT and CDR2 is SNEGSKA (reference sequence). The CDR3 is made up of 17 amino acids. V shed 0 bases and J shed 0 bases, with 12 bases lying between them. CDR3 nucleotides: TGCAGTGCTAGAGATCTTCAGGGGAGCTCCTATAATTCACCCCTCCACTTT. Residues: CSARDLQGSSYNSPLHF.

The V and J genes are TRBV9 and TRBJ2-7; no definite D call. CDR1 and CDR2 from the germline V gene are SGDLS and YYNGEE. V was trimmed by 4 bases and J by 2 bases, leaving 16 bases between them. The length of the CDR3 is 15 residues. The CDR3: CASSPPRPTTYEQYF. Written as DNA, the CDR3 is TGTGCCAGCAGCCCCCCTCGGCCCACCACCTACGAGCAGTACTTC. Looking up the rest from reference TRBV9 and TRBJ2-7 gives the full variable domain: DSGVTQTPKHLITATGQRVTLRCSPRSGDLSVYWYQQSLDQGLQFLIQYYNGEERAKGNILERFSAQQFPDLHSELNLSSLELGDSALYFCASSPPRPTTYEQYFGPGTRLTVT.

V is TRBV29-1 and J is TRBJ2-7, with D hard to call. This CDR3 is 13 amino acids long. CDR1 is SQVTM, CDR2 ANQGSEA, per germline. Trimming removed 0 bases at V and 6 bases at J, with 12 bases between. The CDR3 DNA reads TGCAGCGTTGAAGATTCGGGTAGGGCCGAGCAGTACTTC. It is translated as CSVEDSGRAEQYF.

This clonotype was observed a few times. V gene TRBV20-1 combines with J gene TRBJ2-3; 15 positions match TRBD2. The length of the CDR3 is 16 residues. Per germline, CDR1 DFQATT and CDR2 SNEGSKA (reference sequence). Germline trimming cut 5 bases from V and 5 bases from J; bases unmatched to any gene: 8. CDR3 sequence reads: CSARTSGGAWGDTQYF. CDR3 nucleotides: TGCAGTGCTCGGACTAGCGGGGGGGCCTGGGGAGATACGCAGTATTTT.

The chain links TRBV20-1 to TRBJ2-7; 7 nucleotides line up with TRBD2. There are 14 residues in the CDR3. Germline CDR1 DFQATT, CDR2 SNEGSKA (reference sequence). V dropped 1 base and J dropped 0; count of bases not matched to a gene: 3. The CDR3 DNA follows: TGCAGTGCTAGAGGCCTAGCGGTCTCCTACGAGCAGTACTTC. This translates into CSARGLAVSYEQYF.